The T cell receptor beta chain under discussion was sequenced for a study of CD8 T cells in Susac syndrome. Reverse transcription of roughly 0.5 to 1 ug RNA was carried out with random hexamers. TCRdb analysed the immunoSEQ multiplex PCR reads with MiXCR anew, one entry per CDR3 protein. This sample carries a few thousand distinct CDR3 sequences, around 68% of them seen once, and the ten largest clones take about 9.4%. When TEMRA cells were sorted, memory subsets were defined by CD27 and CD45RA staining. Total CD8+ cells went through sequencing, and so did sorted CD8+ TEMRA cells. General study points: Clonal expansion of Susac CD8+ cells peaked in TEMRA cells, and it also peaked in active patients.

This clonotype was picked up a small number of times. The antigen is unknown. V lost 0 bases and J 8 bases, leaving 16 bases between the germline ends. This CDR3 contains 16 residues. The V gene's germline CDR1 is SGHDN and CDR2 FVKESK. Sequencing was carried out using CD8+ TEMRA cells from PBMCs. Documented subset: FACS-sorted terminally differentiated effector memory CD8+ T cells re-expressing CD45RA (CD8+ TEMRA). This clonotype was sampled from a human donor with Susac syndrome. The chain carries TRBV14 and TRBJ2-2, with D perhaps TRBD2 (6 bases). The DNA of the CDR3 is TGTGCCAGCAGCCAAGATCTGGACTACCCCCCGGGGGAGCTGTTTTTT. Residues: CASSQDLDYPPGELFF.